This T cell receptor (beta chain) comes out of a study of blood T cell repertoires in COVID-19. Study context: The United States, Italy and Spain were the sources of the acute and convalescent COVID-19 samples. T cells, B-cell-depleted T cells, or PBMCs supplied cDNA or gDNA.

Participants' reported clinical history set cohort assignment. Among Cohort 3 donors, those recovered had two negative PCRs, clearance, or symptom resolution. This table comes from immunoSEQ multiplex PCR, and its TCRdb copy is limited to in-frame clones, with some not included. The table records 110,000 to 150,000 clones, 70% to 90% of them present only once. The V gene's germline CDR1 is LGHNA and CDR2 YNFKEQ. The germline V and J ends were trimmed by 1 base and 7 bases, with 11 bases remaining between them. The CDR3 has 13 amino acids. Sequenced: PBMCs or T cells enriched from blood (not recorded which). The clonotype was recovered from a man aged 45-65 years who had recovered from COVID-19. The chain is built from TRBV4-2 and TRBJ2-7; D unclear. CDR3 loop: CASSQGFLEEQYF. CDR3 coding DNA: TGTGCCAGCAGCCAAGGATTTCTCGAGGAGCAGTACTTC.